This TCR beta chain was retrieved from a study of CD8+CD57+ T cells in acquired aplastic anemia. This clonotype was seen at least ten times. CDR1 and CDR2 (germline): SGHAT, FQNNGV. V shed 1 base and J 0 bases; nucleotides not matched to a gene: 0. This CDR3 spans 17 amino acids. Investigators profiled TCR beta VDJ and CDR3 from genomic DNA template. TCRdb fed the reads into MiXCR, producing one record per CDR3 protein. Altogether 100,000 to 150,000 distinct CDR3 sequences are present, around 48% being singletons, with the ten largest covering about 2.5%. Sequences were obtained from sorted CD4+, CD8+, or CD8+CD57+ T cells (not recorded which) from PBMCs. The receptor was isolated from a human donor in good health, serving as a control. This chain joins TRBV11-2 and TRBJ2-1, with 13 bases aligning to TRBD2. This CDR3 reads CASSLGLAGGSYNEQFF. The CDR3 DNA sequence: TGTGCCAGCAGCTTAGGACTAGCGGGGGGCTCCTACAATGAGCAGTTCTTC. The full variable domain, in which reference TRBV11-2 and TRBJ2-1 provide the parts outside the CDR3, is EAGVAQSPRYKIIEKRQSVAFWCNPISGHATLYWYQQILGQGPKLLIQFQNNGVVDDSQLPKDRFSAERLKGVDSTLKIQPAKLEDSAVYLCASSLGLAGGSYNEQFFGPGTRLTVL.